This T cell receptor beta chain was captured by sequencing in a study of blood T cell repertoires in COVID-19. In the original processing: From reference gene primer amplification, estimates of nucleated cell counts were derived. Data came from immunoSEQ multiplex PCR; TCRdb stores just in-frame clones and leaves some out. The V and J calls and clone size were taken over from that table, and D and trimming were inferred from the DNA. The sample contains approximately 62,000 clones, approximately 73% of which appear only once. From germline, CDR1 is PRHDT and CDR2 FYEKMQ (reference sequence). This CDR3 contains 15 residues. The V segment lost 5 bases and the J segment 3 bases; nucleotides outside the gene matches: 8.

Material for sequencing was peripheral blood. This rearrangement joins TRBV13 to TRBJ2-5, with TRBD2 matching over 8 bases. The source of this sequence is a woman aged 45-60 years with active or convalescent COVID-19. CDR3 DNA: TGTGCCAGCAGCCCGAGGAACGGGAGGGAAGAGACCCAGTACTTC. It yields the protein CASSPRNGREETQYF.